A selection of T cell receptor beta chains follows, all from one sample in a study of T cell repertoires in cytomegalovirus infection. TCRdb re-called the reads with MiXCR, one entry per CDR3 protein. Altogether hundreds of thousands of distinct CDR3 sequences are present, around 30% being singletons, with the ten largest covering about 20%. For these TCRs, the target antigens are not known. The starting material was cultured PBMCs, obtained from culture after CMV antigen stimulation. These receptors all stem from a human donor in good health (CMV status not recorded). Some clones in this sample may be carry-over from other donors' samples. Each CDR3 is given with its conserved first and last residue. D genes are given only for firm matches. Part of the rows lack a size; the others show once, few, many or a class for expanded clones.

abundance	d_gene	v_gene	j_gene	len	CDR3aa	CDR3nt
many	.	TRBV7-2	TRBJ1-4	14	CASSLVLRNEKLFF	TGTGCCAGCAGCTTAGTACTCCGCAATGAAAAACTGTTTTTT
few	.	TRBV7-8	TRBJ1-3	16	CASSLALEFSGNTIYF	TGTGCCAGCAGCTTAGCGCTGGAGTTCTCTGGAAACACCATATATTTT
.	.	TRBV11-3	TRBJ2-1	13	CASSLSRGNEQFF	TGTGCCAGCAGCTTGTCTCGGGGGAATGAGCAGTTCTTC
.	.	TRBV7-6	TRBJ2-2	15	CASRVISGISGELFF	TGTGCCAGCAGAGTAATTTCAGGGATCTCCGGGGAGCTGTTTTTT
few	.	TRBV6-5	TRBJ1-2	16	CASSYFGKPLDYGYTF	TGTGCCAGCAGTTACTTTGGGAAGCCCTTGGACTATGGCTACACCTTC
.	.	TRBV6-1	TRBJ1-1	14	CASSEDGGGTEAFF	TGTGCCAGCAGTGAAGACGGGGGAGGGACTGAAGCTTTCTTT
few	TRBD1	TRBV4-3	TRBJ1-4	14	CASSIRTGPEKLFF	TGCGCCAGCAGCATCCGGACAGGGCCAGAAAAACTGTTTTTT
.	.	TRBV28	TRBJ1-4	13	CASGHRGREKLFF	TGTGCCAGTGGCCACAGAGGGAGGGAAAAACTGTTTTTT
.	TRBD1	TRBV18	TRBJ2-3	15	CASSPDRGRGDTQYF	TGTGCCAGCTCACCAGACAGGGGGCGAGGAGATACGCAGTATTTT
.	.	TRBV5-3	TRBJ1-2	17	CASSLAATAVANYGYTF	TGTGCCAGCAGCTTGGCCGCTACGGCTGTAGCTAACTATGGCTACACCTTC
.	.	TRBV10-3	TRBJ2-2	15	CAIRAGSGNTGELFF	TGTGCCATCAGAGCGGGTAGCGGGAACACCGGGGAGCTGTTTTTT
many	TRBD2	TRBV7-8	TRBJ2-4	14	CASSPLLREGIQYF	TGTGCCAGCAGCCCCCTCCTAAGGGAGGGCATTCAGTACTTC
few	.	TRBV11-2	TRBJ2-7	15	CASSPDRGTFYEQYF	TGTGCCAGCAGCCCGGACCGGGGGACATTCTACGAGCAGTACTTC
.	TRBD1	TRBV4-3	TRBJ2-1	16	CASSLAGGLRYNEQFF	TGCGCCAGCAGCCTGGCAGGGGGTCTGAGGTACAATGAGCAGTTCTTC
.	.	TRBV6-5	TRBJ1-2	15	CASTYRAGHNYGYTF	TGTGCCAGCACCTATAGGGCAGGGCATAACTATGGCTACACCTTC
many	TRBD2	TRBV12-3/TRBV12-4	TRBJ2-7	15	CASSFGLAASYEQYF	TGTGCCAGCAGTTTCGGGCTAGCGGCAAGCTACGAGCAGTACTTC
.	.	TRBV15	TRBJ2-1	11	CATSRGSEQFF	TGTGCCACCAGCAGGGGTAGTGAGCAGTTCTTC
few	.	TRBV6-1	TRBJ1-4	14	CASSKGDINEKLFF	TGTGCCAGCAGCAAGGGGGACATTAATGAAAAACTGTTTTTT
few	.	TRBV7-9	TRBJ1-2	14	CASSPSAVAGGYTF	TGTGCCAGCAGCCCGAGTGCCGTGGCGGGTGGCTACACCTTC
few	TRBD2	TRBV28	TRBJ2-1	17	CASHTPLTSGGYNEQFF	TGTGCCAGCCATACACCCTTAACTAGCGGGGGCTACAATGAGCAGTTCTTC
few	.	TRBV27	TRBJ2-5	14	CASSIGDPTKTQYF	TGTGCCAGCAGTATCGGGGACCCCACCAAGACCCAGTACTTC
.	.	TRBV7-2	TRBJ2-1	14	CASSPGTFPNEQFF	TGTGCCAGCAGCCCGGGGACTTTCCCAAATGAGCAGTTCTTC
few	TRBD2	TRBV7-9	TRBJ2-7	15	CASGRPGLAGGEQYF	TGTGCCAGCGGAAGACCGGGACTAGCGGGGGGGGAGCAGTACTTC
many	.	TRBV11-3	TRBJ1-3	21	CASTDQSVGTMRDCAGNTIYF	TGTGCCAGCACCGACCAGTCGGTGGGGACGATGAGAGATTGTGCTGGAAACACCATATATTTT
.	.	TRBV27	TRBJ1-6	13	CASSLTDYSPLHF	TGTGCCAGCAGCCTGACCGACTATTCACCCCTCCACTTT
.	.	TRBV6-6	TRBJ2-3	14	CASRQDLSTDTQYF	TGTGCCAGCAGACAAGACCTTTCCACAGATACGCAGTATTTT
.	.	TRBV4-1	TRBJ1-1	14	CASRQDAAYTEAFF	TGCGCCAGCAGACAAGACGCGGCGTACACTGAAGCTTTCTTT
.	.	TRBV7-6	TRBJ1-2	15	CASSLGAGNSYGYTF	TGTGCCAGCAGCTTAGGAGCGGGTAATAGCTATGGCTACACCTTC